The subject of this entry is one TCR beta chain. The antigen is not known. PCR was performed using 60 Vbeta and 13 Jbeta primers. Method: immunoSEQ multiplex PCR; TCRdb's copy keeps in-frame clones and lacks some. In the table there are about 150,000 clones, roughly four fifths of which are singletons. Trimming removed 6 bases from V and 7 bases from J, with 16 bases in between. Per germline, CDR1 SEHNR and CDR2 FQNEAQ (reference sequence). The CDR3 extends over 15 amino acids. The source of the sample is a study of cytomegalovirus exposure and HLA in healthy donors. Study findings and constraints: CMV antigen specificity of three CMV-associated chains was confirmed in vitro. TRBV6-2, TRBV6-3 and some other V segments were excluded as indistinguishable. From TCR beta sequences, most subjects' HLA-A and HLA-B alleles were reportedly predicted accurately.

Healthy bone marrow donors supplied every sample. The chain couples TRBV7-9 to TRBJ1-6; TRBD1 might be the D (6 bases). Input material: PBMCs. The sequence was collected from a girl between 10 and 17 years old in good health and CMV-seropositive. The CDR3 DNA reads TGTGCCAGCAGTTTCCCAGCGGACAGCAATTCACCCCTCCACTTT. Its protein is CASSFPADSNSPLHF.